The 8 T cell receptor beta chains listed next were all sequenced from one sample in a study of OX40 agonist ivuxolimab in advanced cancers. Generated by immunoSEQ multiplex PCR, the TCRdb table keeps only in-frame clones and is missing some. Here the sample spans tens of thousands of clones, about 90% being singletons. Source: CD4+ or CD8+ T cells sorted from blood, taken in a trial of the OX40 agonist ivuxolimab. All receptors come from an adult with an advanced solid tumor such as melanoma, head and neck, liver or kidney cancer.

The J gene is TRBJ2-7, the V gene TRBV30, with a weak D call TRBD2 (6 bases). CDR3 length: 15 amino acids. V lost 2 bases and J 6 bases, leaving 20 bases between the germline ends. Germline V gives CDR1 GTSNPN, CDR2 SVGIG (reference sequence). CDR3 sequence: CAWSPFSGLGGEQYF. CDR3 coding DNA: TGTGCCTGGAGTCCCTTTAGCGGCTTGGGGGGCGAGCAGTACTTC.

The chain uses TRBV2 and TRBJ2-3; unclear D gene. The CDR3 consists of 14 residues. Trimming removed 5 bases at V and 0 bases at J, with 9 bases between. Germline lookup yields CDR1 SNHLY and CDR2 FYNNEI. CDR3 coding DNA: TGTGCCAGCAGTCTCGGAGCGAGCACAGATACGCAGTATTTT. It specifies CASSLGASTDTQYF.

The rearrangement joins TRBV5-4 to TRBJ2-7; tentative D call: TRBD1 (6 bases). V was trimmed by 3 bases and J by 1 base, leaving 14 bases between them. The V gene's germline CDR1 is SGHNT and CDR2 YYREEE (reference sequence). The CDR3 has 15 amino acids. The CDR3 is CASSYYDRSSYEQYF. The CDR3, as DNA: TGTGCCAGCAGCTATTATGACAGGAGTTCCTACGAGCAGTACTTC.

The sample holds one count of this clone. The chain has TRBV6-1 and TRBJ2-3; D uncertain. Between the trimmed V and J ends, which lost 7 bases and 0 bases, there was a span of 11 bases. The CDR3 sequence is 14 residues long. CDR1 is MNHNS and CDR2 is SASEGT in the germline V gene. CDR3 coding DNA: TGTGCCAGCACTCGCGTCACTAGCACAGATACGCAGTATTTT. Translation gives CASTRVTSTDTQYF.

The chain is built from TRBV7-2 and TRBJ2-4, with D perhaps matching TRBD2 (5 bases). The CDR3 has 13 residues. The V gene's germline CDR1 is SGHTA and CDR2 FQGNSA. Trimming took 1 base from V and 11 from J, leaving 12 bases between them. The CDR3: CASSLGLAGVQYF. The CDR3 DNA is TGTGCCAGCAGCTTAGGTCTAGCAGGAGTTCAGTACTTC.

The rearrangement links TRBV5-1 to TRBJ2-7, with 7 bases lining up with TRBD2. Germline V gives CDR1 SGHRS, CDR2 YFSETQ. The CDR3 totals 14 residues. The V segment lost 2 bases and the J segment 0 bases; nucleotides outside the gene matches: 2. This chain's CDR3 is CASSLSGNSYEQYF. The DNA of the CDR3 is TGCGCCAGCAGCTTAAGCGGGAACTCCTACGAGCAGTACTTC.

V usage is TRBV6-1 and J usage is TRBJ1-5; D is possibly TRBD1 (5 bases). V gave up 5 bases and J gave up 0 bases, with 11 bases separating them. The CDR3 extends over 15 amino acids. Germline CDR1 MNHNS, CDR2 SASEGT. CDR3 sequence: CASSSQGASNQPQHF. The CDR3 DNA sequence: TGTGCCAGCAGTTCCCAGGGCGCTAGCAATCAGCCCCAGCATTTT.

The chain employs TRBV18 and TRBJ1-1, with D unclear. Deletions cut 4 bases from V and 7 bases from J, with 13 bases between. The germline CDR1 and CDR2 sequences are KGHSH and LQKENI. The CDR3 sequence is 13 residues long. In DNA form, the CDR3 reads TGTGCCAGCTCACAGATCGGACGGTATGAAGCTTTCTTT. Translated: CASSQIGRYEAFF.